The entry that follows covers one T cell receptor (beta chain) sequence. This entry belongs to a study of blood T cell repertoires in COVID-19. Study context: Sites in the United States, Italy and Spain provided acute and convalescent COVID-19 samples.

In the original processing: Nucleated cell number was recorded as an estimate derived from reference gene primer amplification. Sequenced by immunoSEQ multiplex PCR; TCRdb stores in-frame clones only, minus some. V, J and clone size reflect that table, while D and trimming were determined from the DNA. In the table there are about 180,000 clones, 86% of which are singletons. The source of this sequence is a woman in her 30s with active or convalescent COVID-19. Sequencing input: peripheral blood.

In DNA, the CDR3 is TGCGCCAGCAGCCTGACAACTGCAACTAATGAAAAACTGTTTTTT. Translated: CASSLTTATNEKLFF. This rearrangement joins TRBV5-1 to TRBJ1-4, with no clear D. V lost 4 bases to trimming and J lost 0 bases, with 10 bases between them. The CDR3 length is 15 residues. Germline assignment: CDR1 SGHRS and CDR2 YFSETQ. Full variable domain (missing parts from reference TRBV5-1 and TRBJ1-4): KAGVTQTPRYLIKTRGQQVTLSCSPISGHRSVSWYQQTPGQGLQFLFEYFSETQRNKGNFPGRFSGRQFSNSRSEMNVSTLELGDSALYLCASSLTTATNEKLFFGSGTQLSVL.